This is a list of T cell receptor beta chains from one sample in a study of CD4 T cells in relation to SARS-CoV-2 and coronaviruses. Here immunoSEQ multiplex PCR was the method, and the copy in TCRdb shows in-frame clones only, minus some. Of 27,000 or so clones listed, about 80% are singletons. Their target antigens are unknown. The sequencing sample was made of CD4+ T cells from PBMCs, cultured in vitro. The receptors here all came from a human donor in good health. Both conserved end residues are part of each CDR3. The order of the fields is J gene, V gene, D gene, clone size, CDR3 protein, CDR3 DNA. The D gene is left open where the match is weak. Only some rows state a clone size, as once, few, many or a class for expanded clones.

J: TRBJ2-7
V: TRBV3-1/TRBV3-2
D: NA
size: NA
CDR3: CASSQEGTRARYF
DNA: TGTGCCAGCAGCCAAGAAGGGACACGGGCTAGGTACTTC

J: TRBJ2-2
V: TRBV21-1
D: NA
size: NA
CDR3: CASSNGWGPTGELFF
DNA: TGTGCCAGCAGCAACGGATGGGGGCCTACCGGGGAGCTGTTTTTT

J: TRBJ1-6
V: TRBV20-1
D: NA
size: NA
CDR3: CSASRTGRGNSPLHF
DNA: TGCAGTGCTAGTCGAACGGGGCGCGGGAATTCACCCCTCCACTTT

J: TRBJ1-1
V: TRBV6-5
D: NA
size: NA
CDR3: CASSFPGGYTEAFF
DNA: TGTGCCAGCAGTTTCCCTGGGGGGTACACTGAAGCTTTCTTT

J: TRBJ2-1
V: TRBV19
D: NA
size: NA
CDR3: CASIGQPYGGNEQFF
DNA: TGTGCCAGTATCGGGCAACCCTATGGGGGCAATGAGCAGTTCTTC

J: TRBJ2-1
V: TRBV2
D: NA
size: NA
CDR3: CASTLGPYNEQFF
DNA: TGTGCCAGCACTTTGGGCCCCTACAATGAGCAGTTCTTC

J: TRBJ2-2
V: TRBV7-7
D: NA
size: few
CDR3: CASSIGTSNTGELFF
DNA: TGTGCTAGCAGCATCGGGACTTCGAACACCGGGGAGCTGTTTTTT

J: TRBJ2-2
V: TRBV6-2/TRBV6-3
D: NA
size: NA
CDR3: CASSISYTGELFF
DNA: TGTGCCAGCAGTATAAGCTACACCGGGGAGCTGTTTTTT

J: TRBJ2-6
V: TRBV9
D: NA
size: NA
CDR3: CASSGRSGANVLTF
DNA: TGTGCCAGCAGCGGTCGCTCTGGGGCCAACGTCCTGACTTTC

J: TRBJ2-7
V: TRBV11-2
D: NA
size: NA
CDR3: CASSSYEQYF
DNA: TGTGCCAGCAGCAGCTACGAGCAGTACTTC

J: TRBJ1-2
V: TRBV3-1/TRBV3-2
D: NA
size: NA
CDR3: CASSQNLGPGDGYTF
DNA: TGTGCCAGCAGCCAAAACCTCGGACCCGGGGATGGCTACACCTTC

J: TRBJ2-1
V: TRBV19
D: TRBD2
size: few
CDR3: CATRTSGGAGNEQFF
DNA: TGTGCCACCCGGACTAGCGGGGGGGCCGGCAATGAGCAGTTCTTC

J: TRBJ1-6
V: TRBV6-4
D: NA
size: once
CDR3: CASSLQTYNSPLHF
DNA: TGTGCCAGCAGTCTCCAGACCTATAATTCACCCCTCCACTTT

J: TRBJ2-1
V: TRBV4-2
D: TRBD2
size: NA
CDR3: CASSQDEGLADYNEQFF
DNA: TGTGCCAGCAGCCAAGATGAAGGGCTAGCGGACTACAATGAGCAGTTCTTC

J: TRBJ2-5
V: TRBV6-5
D: NA
size: NA
CDR3: CASSYSISSRAETQYF
DNA: TGTGCCAGCAGTTACTCGATTAGTTCTCGGGCGGAGACCCAGTACTTC

J: TRBJ2-3
V: TRBV21-1
D: NA
size: NA
CDR3: CASRPSVGGTDTQYF
DNA: TGTGCCAGCCGCCCCTCGGTAGGGGGCACAGATACGCAGTATTTT

J: TRBJ1-6
V: TRBV18
D: NA
size: NA
CDR3: CASSPPQQALHF
DNA: TGTGCCAGCTCACCACCCCAGCAGGCCCTCCACTTT

J: TRBJ1-3
V: TRBV5-1
D: TRBD1
size: NA
CDR3: CASSRGQDSGNTIYF
DNA: TGCGCCAGCAGCAGGGGACAGGACTCTGGAAACACCATATATTTT

J: TRBJ2-3
V: TRBV7-9
D: NA
size: NA
CDR3: CASSLVWGKEGDTQYF
DNA: TGTGCCAGCAGCTTAGTATGGGGGAAGGAGGGAGATACGCAGTATTTT

J: TRBJ1-5
V: TRBV7-2
D: TRBD1
size: NA
CDR3: CASSLRQGDQPQHF
DNA: TGTGCCAGCAGCTTACGACAGGGAGATCAGCCCCAGCATTTT

J: TRBJ2-2
V: TRBV4-1
D: NA
size: NA
CDR3: CASSQWWGNTGELFF
DNA: TGCGCCAGCAGCCAATGGTGGGGGAACACCGGGGAGCTGTTTTTT

J: TRBJ2-7
V: TRBV7-8
D: NA
size: NA
CDR3: CASSPLRRIYEQYF
DNA: TGTGCCAGCAGCCCCCTCCGGAGAATCTACGAGCAGTACTTC

J: TRBJ1-5
V: TRBV1
D: NA
size: NA
CDR3: CTSSPDSIPPSNQPQHF
DNA: TGCACCAGCAGCCCTGATTCCATTCCCCCTAGCAATCAGCCCCAGCATTTT

J: TRBJ1-2
V: TRBV7-9
D: NA
size: few
CDR3: CASSSGLRGYTF
DNA: TGTGCCAGCAGCTCAGGGTTGCGGGGCTACACCTTC

J: TRBJ1-4
V: TRBV30
D: NA
size: few
CDR3: CAWSQGRGEKLFF
DNA: TGTGCCTGGAGTCAGGGGCGGGGTGAAAAACTGTTTTTT

J: TRBJ2-1
V: TRBV19
D: NA
size: NA
CDR3: CASSRSGGSYNEQFF
DNA: TGTGCCAGTAGTAGATCAGGGGGGTCTTACAATGAGCAGTTCTTC

J: TRBJ1-4
V: TRBV19
D: NA
size: NA
CDR3: CASSRSFYEKLFF
DNA: TGTGCCAGTAGTAGAAGTTTCTATGAAAAACTGTTTTTT

J: TRBJ2-7
V: TRBV18
D: TRBD1
size: NA
CDR3: CASSPNIGTGSYEQYF
DNA: TGTGCCAGCTCACCAAATATCGGGACAGGGTCCTACGAGCAGTACTTC

J: TRBJ2-5
V: TRBV7-2
D: TRBD1
size: NA
CDR3: CASSLAWGTGGWETQYF
DNA: TGTGCCAGCAGCTTAGCGTGGGGGACAGGGGGGTGGGAGACCCAGTACTTC

J: TRBJ2-1
V: TRBV10-1
D: NA
size: NA
CDR3: CASSAASGYNEQFF
DNA: TGCGCCAGCAGTGCGGCTAGTGGGTACAATGAGCAGTTCTTC

J: TRBJ1-2
V: TRBV19
D: TRBD1
size: NA
CDR3: CASTDPGGLNYGYTF
DNA: TGTGCCAGTACCGATCCAGGGGGCCTCAACTATGGCTACACCTTC

J: TRBJ1-1
V: TRBV29-1
D: NA
size: few
CDR3: CSEWVNTEAFF
DNA: TGCAGCGAGTGGGTGAACACTGAAGCTTTCTTT

J: TRBJ1-3
V: TRBV2
D: NA
size: once
CDR3: CASSEGDTSGNTIYF
DNA: TGTGCCAGCAGTGAGGGGGACACCTCTGGAAACACCATATATTTT

J: TRBJ2-2
V: TRBV10-3
D: TRBD2
size: NA
CDR3: CAIRGSSGGGTGELFF
DNA: TGTGCCATCAGGGGATCTAGCGGCGGGGGGACCGGGGAGCTGTTTTTT

J: TRBJ2-5
V: TRBV10-3
D: TRBD1
size: NA
CDR3: CAISRGQPYQETQYF
DNA: TGTGCCATCAGTAGGGGACAGCCGTACCAAGAGACCCAGTACTTC

J: TRBJ2-2
V: TRBV4-3
D: NA
size: NA
CDR3: CASSHRDLANTGELFF
DNA: TGCGCCAGCAGCCATAGGGACCTCGCGAACACCGGGGAGCTGTTTTTT

J: TRBJ1-5
V: TRBV5-1
D: NA
size: NA
CDR3: CASSRGPFSNQPQHF
DNA: TGCGCCAGCAGCCGCGGACCCTTTAGCAATCAGCCCCAGCATTTT

J: TRBJ2-5
V: TRBV6-6
D: TRBD2
size: NA
CDR3: CASQGLAVAETQYF
DNA: TGTGCCAGCCAGGGACTAGCGGTCGCAGAGACCCAGTACTTC

J: TRBJ1-6
V: TRBV6-1
D: NA
size: few
CDR3: CASSEPLTVLSPLHF
DNA: TGTGCCAGCAGTGAACCCCTAACAGTCCTTTCGCCCCTCCACTTT

J: TRBJ2-3
V: TRBV6-1
D: NA
size: NA
CDR3: CASSEGRWTDTQYF
DNA: TGTGCCAGCAGTGAAGGCAGATGGACAGATACGCAGTATTTT

J: TRBJ2-5
V: TRBV6-1
D: NA
size: NA
CDR3: CASSEARARSQETQYF
DNA: TGTGCCAGCAGTGAAGCGCGGGCGCGAAGCCAAGAGACCCAGTACTTC

J: TRBJ1-4
V: TRBV4-2
D: NA
size: NA
CDR3: CASSQGGEGEKLFF
DNA: TGTGCCAGCAGCCAAGGAGGGGAGGGGGAAAAACTGTTTTTT

J: TRBJ2-7
V: TRBV7-5
D: NA
size: NA
CDR3: CARAPPGLPNYEQYF
DNA: TGTGCCAGAGCCCCCCCGGGACTACCCAACTACGAGCAGTACTTC

J: TRBJ2-6
V: TRBV6-2/TRBV6-3
D: NA
size: NA
CDR3: CASSLQGLRSGANVLTF
DNA: TGTGCCAGCAGTTTGCAGGGACTGCGCTCTGGGGCCAACGTCCTGACTTTC

J: TRBJ1-4
V: TRBV3-1/TRBV3-2
D: TRBD1
size: NA
CDR3: CASSPTHGQGNEKLFF
DNA: TGTGCCAGCAGCCCTACCCATGGACAGGGAAATGAAAAACTGTTTTTT

J: TRBJ2-1
V: TRBV10-3
D: NA
size: NA
CDR3: CAISESQLADENEQFF
DNA: TGTGCCATCAGTGAGAGTCAACTAGCAGATGAAAATGAGCAGTTCTTC

J: TRBJ2-1
V: TRBV29-1
D: NA
size: NA
CDR3: CSANSDRGYNEQFF
DNA: TGCAGCGCTAATTCCGACCGGGGTTACAATGAGCAGTTCTTC

J: TRBJ2-3
V: TRBV9
D: TRBD2
size: NA
CDR3: CASSPRGAGGQASDTQYF
DNA: TGTGCCAGCAGCCCTCGTGGAGCGGGGGGGCAGGCGTCAGATACGCAGTATTTT

J: TRBJ2-7
V: TRBV18
D: NA
size: NA
CDR3: CASSPYGDGGTSSYEQYF
DNA: TGTGCCAGCTCACCCTATGGGGATGGCGGGACGAGCTCCTACGAGCAGTACTTC

J: TRBJ1-1
V: TRBV11-3
D: NA
size: once
CDR3: CASSLVRGTEAFF
DNA: TGTGCCAGCAGCTTAGTGAGAGGCACTGAAGCTTTCTTT

J: TRBJ1-5
V: TRBV18
D: NA
size: once
CDR3: CASSPEGSPRKPQHF
DNA: TGTGCCAGCTCACCTGAGGGCTCCCCCCGAAAGCCCCAGCATTTT

J: TRBJ2-5
V: TRBV19
D: NA
size: NA
CDR3: CASSIRGPQETQYF
DNA: TGTGCCAGTAGTATCCGGGGACCCCAAGAGACCCAGTACTTC

J: TRBJ1-2
V: TRBV4-1
D: NA
size: once
CDR3: CASSLNFIGQNYGYTF
DNA: TGCGCCAGCAGCCTAAATTTTATCGGGCAGAATTATGGCTACACCTTC

J: TRBJ2-3
V: TRBV7-6
D: TRBD2
size: NA
CDR3: CASSPLAGSTDTQYF
DNA: TGTGCCAGCAGCCCCTTAGCGGGGAGCACAGATACGCAGTATTTT

J: TRBJ1-6
V: TRBV3-1/TRBV3-2
D: NA
size: NA
CDR3: CASSQFSETYNSPLHF
DNA: TGTGCCAGCAGCCAATTTTCGGAGACTTATAATTCACCCCTCCACTTT

J: TRBJ2-7
V: TRBV5-5
D: NA
size: NA
CDR3: CASSFGTTGSYEQYF
DNA: TGTGCCAGCAGCTTTGGGACAACTGGCTCCTACGAGCAGTACTTC

J: TRBJ2-3
V: TRBV27
D: TRBD2
size: NA
CDR3: CASSLTSSGRFTADTQYF
DNA: TGTGCCAGCAGCCTAACGTCTAGCGGGAGGTTCACAGCAGATACGCAGTATTTT

J: TRBJ2-5
V: TRBV19
D: NA
size: NA
CDR3: CASSIKGTQETQYF
DNA: TGTGCCAGTAGTATTAAAGGGACCCAAGAGACCCAGTACTTC

J: TRBJ2-7
V: TRBV6-6
D: TRBD2
size: NA
CDR3: CASSRGASGSVSYEQYF
DNA: TGTGCCAGCAGCCGAGGGGCTAGCGGGAGTGTCTCCTACGAGCAGTACTTC